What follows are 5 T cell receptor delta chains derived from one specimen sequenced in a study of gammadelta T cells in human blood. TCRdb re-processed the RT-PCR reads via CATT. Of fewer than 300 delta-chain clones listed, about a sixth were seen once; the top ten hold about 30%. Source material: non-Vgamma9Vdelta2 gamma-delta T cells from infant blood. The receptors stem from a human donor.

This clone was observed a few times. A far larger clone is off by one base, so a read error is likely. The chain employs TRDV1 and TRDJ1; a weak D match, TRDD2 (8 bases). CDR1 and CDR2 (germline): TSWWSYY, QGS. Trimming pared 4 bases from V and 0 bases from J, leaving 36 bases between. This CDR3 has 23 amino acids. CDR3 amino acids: CALGAIGLPNHWGSATYTDKLIF. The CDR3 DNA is TGTGCTCTTGGGGCCATAGGCCTTCCTAATCACTGGGGATCGGCCACCTACACCGATAAACTCATCTTT.

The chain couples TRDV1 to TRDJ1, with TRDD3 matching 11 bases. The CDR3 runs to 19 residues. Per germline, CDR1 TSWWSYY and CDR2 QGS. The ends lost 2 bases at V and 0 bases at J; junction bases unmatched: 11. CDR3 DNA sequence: TGTGCTCTTGGGGAAAGGGAAGACTGGGGGATAGGGCACACCGATAAACTCATCTTT. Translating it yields CALGEREDWGIGHTDKLIF.

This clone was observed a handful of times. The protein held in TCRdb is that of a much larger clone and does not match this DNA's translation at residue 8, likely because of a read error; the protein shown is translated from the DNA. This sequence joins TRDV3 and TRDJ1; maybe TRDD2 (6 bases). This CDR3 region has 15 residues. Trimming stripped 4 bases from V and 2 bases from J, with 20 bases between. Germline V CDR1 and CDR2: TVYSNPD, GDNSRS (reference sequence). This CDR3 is CASFPRGHRTDKLIF. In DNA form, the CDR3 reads TGTGCCTCCTTCCCGAGGGGACACAGAACCGATAAACTCATCTTT.

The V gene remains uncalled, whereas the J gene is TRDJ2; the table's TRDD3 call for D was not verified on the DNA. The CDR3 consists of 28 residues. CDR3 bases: TGCAGTGGTATCAACGCAGAGTACATGGGGAAGGTTTTTCGTAATGATGCCTGTGGTAGTGCTTTGACAGCACAACTCTTCTTT. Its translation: CSGINAEYMGKVFRNDACGSALTAQLFF.

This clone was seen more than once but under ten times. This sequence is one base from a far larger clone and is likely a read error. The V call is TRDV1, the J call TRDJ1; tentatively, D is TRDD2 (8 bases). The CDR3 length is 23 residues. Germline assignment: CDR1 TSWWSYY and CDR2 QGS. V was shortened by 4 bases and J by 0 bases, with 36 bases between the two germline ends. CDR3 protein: CALGAIGLPNHWGLSTYTDKLIF. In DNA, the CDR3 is TGTGCTCTTGGGGCCATAGGCCTTCCTAATCACTGGGGATTGTCCACCTACACCGATAAACTCATCTTT.